Listed below are T cell receptor beta chains from one sample, sequenced in a study of T-cell memory formation after mild COVID-19. Via MiXCR, TCRdb re-called the 5' RACE reads, giving one row per CDR3 protein. The repertoire consists of roughly 320,000 distinct CDR3 sequences, with 25% to 30% occurring once and the leading ten covering around an eighth. Specimen: PBMCs or a T cell subset sorted from them (not recorded which). The receptors originated from an adult woman who had mild COVID-19 (a few samples of this study predate the infection). Cell type and time point are not known. CDR3s include the opening cysteine and the closing phenylalanine or tryptophan. Fields, in order: CDR3 protein, CDR3 DNA, V gene, clone size, J gene, D gene. The D gene is left open where the match is weak. Some rows mark clone size as missing; the rest say once, few, many or name a class of expanded clone.

CAWSTGDWTEAFF | TGTGCCTGGAGTACGGGGGATTGGACTGAAGCTTTCTTT | TRBV30 | - | TRBJ1-1 | -
CASSTRTGQSDF | TGTGCCAGTAGTACACGCACGGGACAATCTGACTTC | TRBV19 | few | TRBJ2-4 | -
CASSSDRGLNTEAFF | TGTGCCAGCAGCTCGGACAGGGGCCTGAACACTGAAGCTTTCTTT | TRBV7-9 | - | TRBJ1-1 | TRBD1
CASKAGDTQYF | TGCGCCAGCAAAGCTGGGGATACGCAGTATTTT | TRBV5-1 | few | TRBJ2-3 | -
CASSLGPSSTGELFF | TGTGCCAGCAGCTTGGGTCCTTCTAGCACCGGGGAGCTGTTTTTT | TRBV5-6 | few | TRBJ2-2 | -
CASSGRGRDEQFF | TGTGCCAGCAGCGGCCGGGGACGGGATGAGCAGTTCTTC | TRBV7-9 | - | TRBJ2-1 | -
CATKGSYNEQFF | TGTGCCACCAAGGGGTCCTACAATGAGCAGTTCTTC | TRBV24-1 | - | TRBJ2-1 | -
CASSLGTRVDEQFF | TGTGCCAGCAGCTTAGGGACTAGGGTCGATGAGCAGTTCTTC | TRBV7-3 | - | TRBJ2-1 | TRBD2
CSARERLGTNQPQHF | TGCAGTGCTAGAGAAAGGCTAGGCACCAATCAGCCCCAGCATTTT | TRBV20-1 | - | TRBJ1-5 | -
CASSLRRNPIYEQYF | TGTGCCAGCAGCTTAAGGAGAAACCCGATTTACGAGCAGTACTTC | TRBV11-1 | - | TRBJ2-7 | -
CASSYTTGIRENEQFF | TGCGCCAGCAGTTATACGACAGGGATCAGGGAAAATGAGCAGTTCTTC | TRBV5-1 | few | TRBJ2-1 | TRBD1
CASSFRAFPPYNEQFF | TGTGCCAGCAGCTTCCGAGCCTTCCCCCCCTACAATGAGCAGTTCTTC | TRBV7-4 | - | TRBJ2-1 | -
CASRRVIGTNEKLFF | TGTGCCAGCAGAAGAGTAATCGGGACTAATGAAAAACTGTTTTTT | TRBV5-5 | few | TRBJ1-4 | -
CAWGGIAGGWTGELFF | TGTGCCTGGGGGGGAATAGCGGGAGGTTGGACCGGGGAGCTGTTTTTT | TRBV30 | few | TRBJ2-2 | TRBD2
CASSLGGFTTGTDTQYF | TGTGCCAGCAGCTTGGGGGGTTTTACAACCGGCACAGATACGCAGTATTTT | TRBV5-4 | - | TRBJ2-3 | -
CSVLAGDYEQYF | TGCAGCGTATTAGCGGGTGACTACGAGCAGTACTTC | TRBV29-1 | few | TRBJ2-7 | TRBD2
CSGAHPTTDTQYF | TGCAGCGGAGCTCACCCAACAACAGATACGCAGTATTTT | TRBV29-1 | few | TRBJ2-3 | -
CASGGYEQYF | TGTGCCAGCGGCGGTTACGAGCAGTACTTC | TRBV7-9 | - | TRBJ2-7 | -
CSARVLTGESAAFF | TGCAGTGCTAGAGTATTAACAGGGGAATCGGCAGCTTTCTTT | TRBV20-1 | few | TRBJ1-1 | TRBD1
CASSLAGGSNGQFF | TGTGCCAGCAGTTTAGCGGGGGGGTCTAATGGGCAGTTCTTC | TRBV12-3/TRBV12-4 | few | TRBJ2-1 | TRBD2
CASSSEQSSGDYNEQFF | TGTGCCAGCAGCTCTGAGCAATCTAGCGGGGATTACAATGAGCAGTTCTTC | TRBV7-9 | few | TRBJ2-1 | TRBD2
CASSPGLGGGADTQYF | TGTGCCAGCTCACCCGGCTTAGGGGGCGGAGCAGATACGCAGTATTTT | TRBV18 | once | TRBJ2-3 | TRBD1
CASSMQRGGSEQYF | TGTGCCAGCAGCATGCAGCGGGGGGGCAGCGAGCAGTACTTC | TRBV11-2 | - | TRBJ2-7 | TRBD2
CASSQWTVPMNTEAFF | TGTGCCAGCAGCCAATGGACAGTCCCCATGAACACTGAAGCTTTCTTT | TRBV3-1 | - | TRBJ1-1 | -
CASSLHSKNTGELFF | TGCGCCAGCAGCTTGCACAGTAAGAACACCGGGGAGCTGTTTTTT | TRBV5-1 | - | TRBJ2-2 | -
CATRSEGGRPNEQFF | TGTGCCACCCGTAGTGAGGGAGGACGCCCCAATGAGCAGTTCTTC | TRBV24-1 | - | TRBJ2-1 | -
CASSQFDRANYGYTF | TGTGCCAGCAGCCAGTTTGACAGGGCCAACTATGGCTACACCTTC | TRBV3-1 | - | TRBJ1-2 | TRBD1
CSVAGKQETQYF | TGCAGCGTGGCAGGGAAACAAGAGACCCAGTACTTC | TRBV29-1 | once | TRBJ2-5 | -
CASGTSGRAIYEQYF | TGTGCCAGCGGGACTAGCGGGAGGGCCATTTACGAGCAGTACTTC | TRBV2 | - | TRBJ2-7 | TRBD2
CASSLETGIKSPLHF | TGCGCCAGCAGCTTGGAGACAGGGATAAAGTCACCCCTCCACTTT | TRBV5-1 | few | TRBJ1-6 | TRBD1
CASSPNGGFNEQFF | TGTGCCAGCTCACCAAACGGGGGTTTCAATGAGCAGTTCTTC | TRBV18 | few | TRBJ2-1 | -
CASSPSIPSYEQYF | TGTGCCAGCAGCCCATCAATCCCGAGCTACGAGCAGTACTTC | TRBV9 | few | TRBJ2-7 | -
CATSREGTRTSYEQYF | TGTGCCACCAGCAGAGAAGGCACTAGAACTTCCTACGAGCAGTACTTC | TRBV15 | many | TRBJ2-7 | -
CATSRLNEQFF | TGTGCCACCAGCAGACTCAATGAGCAGTTCTTC | TRBV15 | - | TRBJ2-1 | -
CASSRYRSDLYGYTF | TGTGCCAGCAGCCGTTATCGGTCGGACCTCTATGGCTACACCTTC | TRBV7-9 | few | TRBJ1-2 | -
CASSDVVRKNEQYF | TGTGCCAGCAGTGACGTGGTCAGGAAAAACGAGCAGTACTTC | TRBV6-4 | - | TRBJ2-7 | -
CASSQGLAGASGGTDTQYF | TGTGCCAGCAGCCAAGGACTAGCGGGGGCCTCGGGGGGCACAGATACGCAGTATTTT | TRBV3-1 | few | TRBJ2-3 | TRBD2
CASSLTGTSGRFSYNEQFF | TGTGCCAGCAGCTTAACAGGGACTAGCGGGAGGTTCTCCTACAATGAGCAGTTCTTC | TRBV7-3 | few | TRBJ2-1 | TRBD2
CASTTGVIGDTQYF | TGTGCCAGCACCACAGGGGTGATCGGAGATACGCAGTATTTT | TRBV7-9 | many | TRBJ2-3 | TRBD1
CASSFARPDRDTQYF | TGCGCCAGCAGCTTCGCCCGACCAGACAGAGATACGCAGTATTTT | TRBV5-1 | - | TRBJ2-3 | -
CASSQGQSSYNEQFF | TGCGCCAGCAGCCAAGGACAGAGCTCCTACAATGAGCAGTTCTTC | TRBV4-3 | - | TRBJ2-1 | -
CASSPHTIPDTQYF | TGCGCCAGCAGCCCCCATACGATTCCAGATACGCAGTATTTT | TRBV4-1 | few | TRBJ2-3 | -
CASRTGLRNTEAFF | TGTGCCAGCAGGACGGGACTCAGGAACACTGAAGCTTTCTTT | TRBV12-3/TRBV12-4 | few | TRBJ1-1 | -
CAISGGLGGELFF | TGTGCCATTAGCGGGGGGCTCGGCGGGGAGCTGTTTTTT | TRBV12-3/TRBV12-4 | - | TRBJ2-2 | TRBD2
CAWTGMGHTEAFF | TGTGCCTGGACAGGGATGGGCCACACTGAAGCTTTCTTT | TRBV30 | - | TRBJ1-1 | -